The 27 T cell receptor beta chains below all came from one sample that was sequenced in a study of response to subunit inactivated influenza vaccine. TCRdb re-analysed the RT-PCR reads in MiXCR, keeping a single row per CDR3 protein. The sample lists around 480,000 distinct CDR3 sequences, approximately 15% seen once, with less than 4% in the top ten. The sample in question was CD4+ T cells sorted from PBMCs, obtained around 25 months after vaccination. The receptor set was obtained from a man aged 50-75 years who received an inactivated influenza vaccine.

Ten or more counts support this clonotype. The chain has TRBV6-1 and TRBJ2-4, with D uncertain. V lost 7 bases, J lost 2 bases, and 12 bases lay in between. In germline, CDR1 is MNHNS, CDR2 SASEGT. This CDR3 has 14 amino acids. The CDR3 spells CASTPGTTKNIQYF. As DNA, the CDR3 is TGTGCCAGCACCCCGGGTACGACCAAAAACATTCAGTACTTC.

This clonotype was observed at least ten times. This rearrangement joins TRBV4-3 to TRBJ2-1, with unresolved D. This CDR3 has 16 residues. Trimming shortened V by 0 bases and J by 1 base, and 10 bases separated the two germline ends. Germline CDR1 reads LGHNA; CDR2 reads YSLEER. CDR3 loop: CASSQELARSYNEQFF. The CDR3 coding sequence is TGCGCCAGCAGCCAAGAATTAGCCCGGTCCTACAATGAGCAGTTCTTC.

The chain couples TRBV10-3 to TRBJ1-1, with a tentative D call TRBD1 (5 bases). This CDR3 comprises 14 residues. Germline V gene sequence: CDR1 ENHRY, CDR2 SYGVKD. V lost 10 bases and J lost 1, with 16 bases in between. CDR3: CATKDGAQNTEAFF. The DNA of the CDR3 is TGTGCCACCAAAGACGGGGCCCAGAACACTGAAGCTTTCTTT.

This clonotype was seen a few times. The chain employs TRBV5-8 and TRBJ2-4; the D gene is possibly TRBD1 (7 bases). Germline V CDR1 and CDR2: SGHTS, YDEGEE. The germline V and J ends were trimmed by 0 bases and 7 bases, with 14 bases remaining between them. The CDR3 length is 15 residues. CDR3: CASSLAGGGKNIQYF. The CDR3 nucleotides read TGTGCCAGCAGCTTGGCCGGAGGGGGCAAGAACATTCAGTACTTC.

This clonotype was counted a single time. The chain is built from TRBV20-1 and TRBJ2-7; D remains unclear. The length of the CDR3 is 12 residues. Germline values: CDR1 DFQATT, CDR2 SNEGSKA (reference sequence). The germline V and J ends were trimmed by 2 bases and 1 base, with 6 bases remaining between them. The CDR3: CSARRPSYEQYF. DNA for the CDR3: TGCAGTGCTAGACGGCCGTCCTACGAGCAGTACTTC.

Notes on this clonotype: In this CDR3 the conserved last residue, phenylalanine or tryptophan, is missing, so a read error is likely. The chain employs TRBV29-1 and TRBJ2-7; 9 positions agree with TRBD1. The CDR3 spans 13 residues. V gave up 5 bases and J gave up 9 bases; unmatched junction bases: 11. The germline V gene has CDR1 SQVTM and CDR2 ANQGSEA. CDR3 residues: CSVSFLGGQGQYS. CDR3 in DNA: TGCAGCGTTTCCTTCCTCGGGGGACAGGGGCAGTACTCC.

This clonotype has only a few counts. The CDR3 nucleotides are TGTGCCAGCAGCTTACCTACGGGGGTGGGCTATGGCTACACCTTC. This sequence encodes CASSLPTGVGYGYTF. The rearrangement joins TRBV7-9 to TRBJ1-2; possibly TRBD1 for D (5 bases). V dropped 2 bases and J dropped 4 bases, with 14 bases sitting between them. The length of the CDR3 is 15 residues. Per the germline V gene, CDR1 is SEHNR and CDR2 is FQNEAQ (reference sequence). Full variable domain (remainder filled in from reference TRBV7-9 and TRBJ1-2): DTGVSQNPRHKITKRGQNVTFRCDPISEHNRLYWYRQTLGQGPEFLTYFQNEAQLEKSRLLSDRFSAERPKGSFSTLEIQRTEQGDSAMYLCASSLPTGVGYGYTFGSGTRLTVV.

The chain employs TRBV19 and TRBJ2-3; no reliable D call. V shed 5 bases and J shed 6 bases, with 12 bases lying between them. The CDR3 totals 13 residues. CDR1 LNHDA and CDR2 SQIVND come from the germline V gene (reference sequence). CDR3 residues: CASSAVPGDTQYF. The DNA of the CDR3 is TGTGCCAGTAGTGCTGTACCTGGGGATACGCAGTATTTT.

This chain joins TRBV11-1 and TRBJ2-1, with 10 nucleotides matching TRBD2. Looked up from germline, CDR1 is SGHAT and CDR2 is FQDESV (reference sequence). The CDR3 sequence is 18 residues long. The V gene end was trimmed by 1 base and the J gene end by 4 bases; junction bases not matched to a gene: 10. Here the CDR3 reads CASSLGTTSGMIYNEQFF. The CDR3 DNA reads TGTGCCAGCAGCTTAGGAACTACTAGCGGGATGATATACAATGAGCAGTTCTTC.

In this sample, this clonotype turned up a few times. The chain couples TRBV15 to TRBJ2-1; 10 positions match TRBD2. The CDR3 consists of 16 residues. CDR1 and CDR2 (germline): LNHNV, YYDKDF (reference sequence). V lost 9 bases and J lost 7; bases outside the gene matches: 15. The CDR3 loop reads CATITGTSVDFNEQFF. DNA of the CDR3: TGTGCCACTATAACGGGGACTAGCGTCGATTTTAATGAGCAGTTCTTC.

The chain is built from TRBV6-5 and TRBJ1-1; D call uncertain. This CDR3 is built from 12 residues. The germline V gene encodes CDR1 MNHEY and CDR2 SVGAGI. V was cut by 6 bases and J by 11 bases, with 16 bases left in between. The CDR3 DNA reads TGTGCCAGCAGCTACGGGTCCGGATTGGCTTTCTTT. Amino acid sequence: CASSYGSGLAFF.

This clonotype was counted between two and nine times. The chain couples TRBV2 to TRBJ2-5; D may be TRBD1 (5 bases). The CDR3 is 14 residues long. Germline assignment: CDR1 SNHLY and CDR2 FYNNEI. V shed 5 bases and J shed 2 bases, with 12 bases lying between them. CDR3 residues: CASSLVTAQETQYF. CDR3 in DNA: TGTGCCAGCAGTCTTGTGACAGCGCAAGAGACCCAGTACTTC.

This clonotype was recorded a few times. The chain has TRBV9 and TRBJ2-2; TRBD1 is a possible D gene (6 bases). CDR3 size: 14 residues. Trimming removed 4 bases at V and 7 bases at J, with 14 bases between. The germline V gene encodes CDR1 SGDLS and CDR2 YYNGEE. CDR3 sequence reads: CASSSNRESGELFF. The CDR3 DNA reads as TGTGCCAGCAGCTCTAACAGGGAGAGCGGGGAGCTGTTTTTT.

The rearrangement links TRBV20-1 to TRBJ2-3, with 11 bases matching TRBD2. In germline, CDR1 is DFQATT, CDR2 SNEGSKA (reference sequence). The CDR3 is made up of 18 amino acids. V trimming: 3 bases; J trimming: 7 bases; junction bases outside the gene matches: 18. CDR3 DNA: TGCAGTGCTAGTAGGGCTAGCGGGGGGTCCGCCCTCTATTATACGCAGTATTTT. Translated: CSASRASGGSALYYTQYF.

At least ten counts were recorded for this clonotype. The gene calls are TRBV7-2 and TRBJ2-1, with D possibly matching TRBD2 (7 bases). Trimming stripped 5 bases from V and 6 bases from J, with 14 bases between. Germline loops: CDR1 SGHTA, CDR2 FQGNSA. The CDR3 is 14 amino acids. CDR3 bases: TGTGCCAGCAGCCAGGGGACTACCCTCAATGAGCAGTTCTTC. Its translation: CASSQGTTLNEQFF.

This clonotype showed up many times. J is TRBJ2-2 and V is TRBV12-3 or TRBV12-4; maybe TRBD2 (5 bases). Trimming pared 6 bases from V and 5 bases from J, leaving 7 bases between. The CDR3 is 12 residues long. The CDR3 region has the DNA TGTGCCAGCAGACTAGAGACCGGGGAGCTGTTTTTT. This encodes CASRLETGELFF.

This clonotype appeared a few times. The chain has TRBV10-3 and TRBJ1-1; no reliable D call. V dropped 1 base and J dropped 7 bases, with 7 bases sitting between them. Germline lookup yields CDR1 ENHRY and CDR2 SYGVKD. This CDR3 contains 12 residues. CDR3 amino acids: CAISEWEGEAFF. CDR3 nucleotides: TGTGCCATCAGTGAGTGGGAGGGTGAAGCTTTCTTT.

The chain links TRBV11-2 to TRBJ2-3; D is unresolved. Germline V gene sequence: CDR1 SGHAT, CDR2 FQNNGV. V lost 5 bases and J lost 5, with 14 bases in between. The CDR3 sequence is 14 residues long. The CDR3 reads CASSQLGLEDTQYF. The CDR3 DNA sequence: TGTGCCAGCAGCCAGCTAGGTCTCGAAGATACGCAGTATTTT.

There are a few counts of this clonotype. The CDR3 bases are TGTGCCAGCAGCCAAGCACAGGGTTCTGGGGCCAACGTCCTGACTTTC. This translates into CASSQAQGSGANVLTF. V and J are TRBV4-2 and TRBJ2-6; D may be TRBD1 (6 bases). Germline V gives CDR1 LGHNA, CDR2 YNFKEQ. Trimming removed 1 base from V and 1 base from J, with 8 bases in between. The CDR3 totals 16 residues.

This clonotype was seen many times. The V gene is TRBV5-1, the J gene TRBJ2-1, with D perhaps matching TRBD1 (5 bases). Germline CDR1 and CDR2: SGHRS and YFSETQ. The germline V and J ends were trimmed by 1 base and 5 bases, with 10 bases remaining between them. This CDR3 has 14 amino acids. The DNA for the CDR3 is TGCGCCAGCAGCTTGATGGGGCCGGACAATGAGCAGTTCTTC. It is translated as CASSLMGPDNEQFF.

This clonotype has a handful of counts. The chain couples TRBV12-3 or TRBV12-4 to TRBJ2-1; 10 nucleotides match TRBD2. The CDR3 totals 16 residues. Trimming removed 5 bases from V and 0 bases from J; junction bases left unmatched: 4. The CDR3 coding sequence is TGTGCCAGCAGTGATAGCGGGGGGTTCTCCTACAATGAGCAGTTCTTC. It encodes CASSDSGGFSYNEQFF.

The chain employs TRBV3-1 and TRBJ2-5; D possibly corresponds to TRBD1 (5 bases). Germline assignment: CDR1 LGHDT and CDR2 YNNKEL (reference sequence). This CDR3 has 14 amino acids. The CDR3, as DNA: TGTGCTGGCAGCCCTGACAGCCGACCGGAGCCCCAGTACTTC. This translates into CAGSPDSRPEPQYF.

The chain combines TRBV25-1 with TRBJ1-6; D unresolved. Trimming stripped 3 bases from V and 17 bases from J, with 11 bases between. Germline V gene data show CDR1 as MGHDK and CDR2 as SYGVNS. The CDR3 runs 11 residues. The chain's CDR3 is CASSELGTFHF. The DNA for the CDR3 is TGTGCCAGCAGTGAGCTGGGTACCTTCCACTTT. The variable domain in full, with the rest retrieved from reference TRBV25-1 and TRBJ1-6, is EADIYQTPRYLVIGTGKKITLECSQTMGHDKMYWYQQDPGMELHLIHYSYGVNSTEKGDLSSESTVSRIRTEHFPLTLESARPSHTSQYLCASSELGTFHFGNGTRLTVT.

This clonotype was seen more than once but under ten times. This sequence joins TRBV11-1 and TRBJ2-5, with 8 positions matching TRBD1. This CDR3 spans 18 amino acids. Trimming took 6 bases from V and 1 from J; bases not matched to a gene: 16. CDR1 and CDR2 from the germline V gene are SGHAT and FQDESV (reference sequence). The CDR3 loop reads CASRAGARQGIRQETQYF. The CDR3, as DNA: TGTGCCAGCAGGGCAGGGGCCCGACAGGGGATTCGCCAAGAGACCCAGTACTTC.

This rearrangement joins TRBV6-2 or TRBV6-3 to TRBJ1-2; D is unclear. V lost 2 bases and J lost 7, with 5 bases in between. Per germline, CDR1 MNHEY and CDR2 SVGEGT. CDR3 length equals 11 residues. The CDR3 region is CASSYGVGYTF. CDR3 in DNA: TGTGCCAGCAGTTACGGGGTTGGCTACACCTTC.

The V gene is TRBV10-3, the J gene TRBJ1-6; weak D call: TRBD1 (6 bases). The CDR3 length is 14 residues. Germline V gene lookup returns CDR1 ENHRY and CDR2 SYGVKD. V was cut by 6 bases and J by 7 bases, with 13 bases left in between. The DNA of the CDR3 is TGTGCCATCAGGGGGGACACAGACAATTCACCCCTCCACTTT. Translated, it gives CAIRGDTDNSPLHF.

The chain has TRBV9 and TRBJ2-5; TRBD1 matches 8 bases. Germline lookup yields CDR1 SGDLS and CDR2 YYNGEE. The CDR3 is 16 residues long. V was clipped by 0 bases and J by 4 bases; unmatched bases: 8. Here the CDR3 DNA reads TGTGCCAGCAGCGTAGTACCCAGGGGGCAGGGAGAGACCCAGTACTTC. Amino acid sequence: CASSVVPRGQGETQYF.